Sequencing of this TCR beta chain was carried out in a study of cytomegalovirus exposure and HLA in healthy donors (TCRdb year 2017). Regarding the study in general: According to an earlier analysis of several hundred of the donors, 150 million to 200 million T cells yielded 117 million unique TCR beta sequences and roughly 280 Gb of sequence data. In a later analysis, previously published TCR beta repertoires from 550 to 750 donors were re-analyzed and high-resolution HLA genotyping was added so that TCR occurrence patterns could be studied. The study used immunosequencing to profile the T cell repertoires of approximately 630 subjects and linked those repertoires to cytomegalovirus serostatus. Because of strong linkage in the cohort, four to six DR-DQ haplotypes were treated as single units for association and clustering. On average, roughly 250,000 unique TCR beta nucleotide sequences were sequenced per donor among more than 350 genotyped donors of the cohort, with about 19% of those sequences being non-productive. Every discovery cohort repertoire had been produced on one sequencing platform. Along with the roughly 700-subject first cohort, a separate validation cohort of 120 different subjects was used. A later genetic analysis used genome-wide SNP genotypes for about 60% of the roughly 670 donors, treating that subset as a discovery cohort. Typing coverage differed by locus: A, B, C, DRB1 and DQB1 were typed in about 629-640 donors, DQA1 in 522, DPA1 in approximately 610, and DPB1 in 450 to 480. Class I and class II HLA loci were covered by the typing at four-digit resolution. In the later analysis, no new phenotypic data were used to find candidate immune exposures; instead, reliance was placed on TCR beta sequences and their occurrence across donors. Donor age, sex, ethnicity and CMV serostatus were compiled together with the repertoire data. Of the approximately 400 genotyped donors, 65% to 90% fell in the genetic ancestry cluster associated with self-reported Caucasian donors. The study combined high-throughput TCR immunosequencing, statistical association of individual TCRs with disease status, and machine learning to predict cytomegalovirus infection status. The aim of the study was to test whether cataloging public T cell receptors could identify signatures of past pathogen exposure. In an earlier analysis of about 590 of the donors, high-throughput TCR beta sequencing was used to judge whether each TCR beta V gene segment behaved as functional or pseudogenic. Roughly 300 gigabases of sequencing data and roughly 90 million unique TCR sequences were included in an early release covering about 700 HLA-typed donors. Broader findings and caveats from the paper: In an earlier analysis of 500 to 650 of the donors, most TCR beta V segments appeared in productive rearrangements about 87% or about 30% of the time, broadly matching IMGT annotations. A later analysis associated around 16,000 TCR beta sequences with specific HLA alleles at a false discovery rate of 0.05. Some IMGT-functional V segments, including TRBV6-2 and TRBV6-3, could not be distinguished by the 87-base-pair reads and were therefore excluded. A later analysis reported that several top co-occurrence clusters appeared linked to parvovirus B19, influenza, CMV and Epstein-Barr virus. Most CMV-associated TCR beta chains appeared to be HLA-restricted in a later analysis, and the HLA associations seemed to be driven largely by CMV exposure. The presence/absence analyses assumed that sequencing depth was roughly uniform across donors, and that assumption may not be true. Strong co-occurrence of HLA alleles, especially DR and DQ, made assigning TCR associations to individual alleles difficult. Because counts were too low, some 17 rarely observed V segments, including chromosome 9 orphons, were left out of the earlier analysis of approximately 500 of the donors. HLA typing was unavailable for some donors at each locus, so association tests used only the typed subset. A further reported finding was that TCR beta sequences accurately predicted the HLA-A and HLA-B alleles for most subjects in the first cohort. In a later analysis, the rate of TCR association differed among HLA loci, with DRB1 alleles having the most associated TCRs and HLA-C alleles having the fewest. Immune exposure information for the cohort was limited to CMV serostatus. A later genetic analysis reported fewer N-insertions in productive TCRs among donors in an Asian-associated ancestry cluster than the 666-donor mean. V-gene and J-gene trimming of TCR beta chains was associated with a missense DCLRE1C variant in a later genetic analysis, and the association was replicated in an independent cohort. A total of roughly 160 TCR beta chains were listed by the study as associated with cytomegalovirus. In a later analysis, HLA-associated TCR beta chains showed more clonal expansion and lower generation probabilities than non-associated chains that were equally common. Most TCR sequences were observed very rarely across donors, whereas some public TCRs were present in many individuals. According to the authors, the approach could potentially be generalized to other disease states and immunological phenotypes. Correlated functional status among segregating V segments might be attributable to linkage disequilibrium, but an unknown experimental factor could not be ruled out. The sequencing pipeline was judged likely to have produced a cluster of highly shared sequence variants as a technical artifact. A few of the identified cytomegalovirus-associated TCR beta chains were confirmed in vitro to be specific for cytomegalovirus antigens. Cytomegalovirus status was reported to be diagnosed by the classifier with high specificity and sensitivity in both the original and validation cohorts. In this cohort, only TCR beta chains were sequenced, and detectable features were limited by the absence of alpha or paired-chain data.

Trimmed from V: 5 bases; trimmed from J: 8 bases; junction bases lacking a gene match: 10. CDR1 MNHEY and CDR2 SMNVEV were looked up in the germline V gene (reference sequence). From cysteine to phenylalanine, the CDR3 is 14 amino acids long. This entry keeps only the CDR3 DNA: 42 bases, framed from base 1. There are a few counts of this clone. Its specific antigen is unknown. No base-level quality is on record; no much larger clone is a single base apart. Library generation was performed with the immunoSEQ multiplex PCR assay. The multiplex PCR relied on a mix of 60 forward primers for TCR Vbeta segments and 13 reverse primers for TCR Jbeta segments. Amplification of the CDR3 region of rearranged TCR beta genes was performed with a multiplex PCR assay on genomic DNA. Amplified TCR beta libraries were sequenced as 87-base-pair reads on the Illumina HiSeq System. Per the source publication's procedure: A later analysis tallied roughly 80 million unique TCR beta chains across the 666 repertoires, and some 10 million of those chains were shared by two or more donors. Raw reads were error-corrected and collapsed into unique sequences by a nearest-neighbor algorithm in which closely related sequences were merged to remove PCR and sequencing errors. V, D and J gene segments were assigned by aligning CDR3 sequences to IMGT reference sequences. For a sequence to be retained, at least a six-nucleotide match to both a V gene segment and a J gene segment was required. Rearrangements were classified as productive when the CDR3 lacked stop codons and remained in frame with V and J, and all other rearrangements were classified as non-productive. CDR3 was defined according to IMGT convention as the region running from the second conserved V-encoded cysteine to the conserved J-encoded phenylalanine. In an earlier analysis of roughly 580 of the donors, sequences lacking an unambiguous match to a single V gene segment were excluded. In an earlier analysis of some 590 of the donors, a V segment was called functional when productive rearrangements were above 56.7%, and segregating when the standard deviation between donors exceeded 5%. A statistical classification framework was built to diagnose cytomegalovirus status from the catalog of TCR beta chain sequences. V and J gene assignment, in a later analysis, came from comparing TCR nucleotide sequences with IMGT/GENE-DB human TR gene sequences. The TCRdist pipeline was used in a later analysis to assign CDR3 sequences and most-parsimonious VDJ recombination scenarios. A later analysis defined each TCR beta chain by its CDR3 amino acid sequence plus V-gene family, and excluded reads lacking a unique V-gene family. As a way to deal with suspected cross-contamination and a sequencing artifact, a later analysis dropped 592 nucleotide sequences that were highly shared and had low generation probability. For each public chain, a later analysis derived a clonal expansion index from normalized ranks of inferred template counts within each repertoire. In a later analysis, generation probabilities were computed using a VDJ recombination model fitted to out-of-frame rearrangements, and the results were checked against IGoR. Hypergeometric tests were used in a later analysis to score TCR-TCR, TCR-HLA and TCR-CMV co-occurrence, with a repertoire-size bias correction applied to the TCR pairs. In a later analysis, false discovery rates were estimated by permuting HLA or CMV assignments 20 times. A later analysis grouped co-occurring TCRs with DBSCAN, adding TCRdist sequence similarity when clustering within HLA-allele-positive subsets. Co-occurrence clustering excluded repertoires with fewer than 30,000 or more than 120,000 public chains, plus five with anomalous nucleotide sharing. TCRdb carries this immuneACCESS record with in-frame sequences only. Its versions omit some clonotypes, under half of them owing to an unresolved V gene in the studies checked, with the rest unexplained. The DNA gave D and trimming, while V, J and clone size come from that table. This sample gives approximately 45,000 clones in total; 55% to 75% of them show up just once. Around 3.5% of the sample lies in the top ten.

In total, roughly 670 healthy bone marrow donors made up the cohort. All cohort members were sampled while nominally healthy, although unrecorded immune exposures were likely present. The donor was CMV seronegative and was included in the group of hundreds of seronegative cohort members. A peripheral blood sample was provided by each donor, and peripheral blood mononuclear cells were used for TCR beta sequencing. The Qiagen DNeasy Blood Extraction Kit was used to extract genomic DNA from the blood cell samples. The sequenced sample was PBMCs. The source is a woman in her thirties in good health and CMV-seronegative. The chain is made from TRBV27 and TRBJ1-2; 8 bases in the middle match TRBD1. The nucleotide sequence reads TGTGCCAGCAGTCCGGACAGGGAGAGGTGGGGCTACACCTTC. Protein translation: CASSPDRERWGYTF.